These T cell receptor beta chains were read from a single sample in a study of a mutant IDH1 vaccine in newly diagnosed glioma. Clones were read by immunoSEQ multiplex PCR, and TCRdb kept only the in-frame ones, dropping some. Of tens of thousands of clones in the sample, approximately 84% were seen once. These receptors have no known antigen. The sequenced sample was PBMCs, obtained from a glioma patient whose treatment included an IDH1 peptide vaccine. The receptors shown here come from a young man with glioma. Each CDR3 is given with its conserved first and last residue. The D gene is left open where the match is weak. Clone size is shown for a subset of rows, as once, few, many or a class of expanded clone.

v_call: TRBV5-1; d_call: .; clone_size: .; j_call: TRBJ1-3; cdr3_aa: CASSTGDVSSGNTIYF; cdr3_nt: TGCGCCAGCAGCACCGGGGACGTTAGCTCTGGAAACACCATATATTTT
v_call: TRBV14; d_call: .; clone_size: once; j_call: TRBJ2-7; cdr3_aa: CASSQTFYEQYF; cdr3_nt: TGTGCCAGCAGCCAGACGTTCTACGAGCAGTACTTC
v_call: TRBV19; d_call: .; clone_size: .; j_call: TRBJ1-2; cdr3_aa: CASTTGRINYGYTF; cdr3_nt: TGTGCCAGTACCACGGGACGGATCAACTATGGCTACACCTTC
v_call: TRBV4-2; d_call: .; clone_size: .; j_call: TRBJ1-5; cdr3_aa: CASSQEGTSNQPQHF; cdr3_nt: TGTGCCAGCAGCCAAGAGGGCACTAGCAATCAGCCCCAGCATTTT
v_call: TRBV29-1; d_call: TRBD1; clone_size: .; j_call: TRBJ1-2; cdr3_aa: CSVETGWDGYTF; cdr3_nt: TGCAGCGTTGAGACAGGGTGGGATGGCTACACCTTC
v_call: TRBV30; d_call: .; clone_size: few; j_call: TRBJ1-2; cdr3_aa: CAWNVGSKFGYTF; cdr3_nt: TGTGCCTGGAACGTTGGTTCGAAATTTGGCTACACCTTC
v_call: TRBV18; d_call: .; clone_size: .; j_call: TRBJ2-7; cdr3_aa: CASSPRSRPSYGEQYF; cdr3_nt: TGTGCCAGCTCACCACGGAGCAGGCCCTCCTACGGTGAGCAGTACTTC
v_call: TRBV25-1; d_call: TRBD2; clone_size: once; j_call: TRBJ2-5; cdr3_aa: CASSPGEGGETQYF; cdr3_nt: TGTGCCAGCAGTCCCGGGGAGGGAGGAGAGACCCAGTACTTC
v_call: TRBV5-1; d_call: .; clone_size: .; j_call: TRBJ2-5; cdr3_aa: CASSGTHQETQYF; cdr3_nt: TGCGCCAGCAGTGGGACACACCAAGAGACCCAGTACTTC
v_call: TRBV7-9; d_call: TRBD1; clone_size: .; j_call: TRBJ2-2; cdr3_aa: CASSQTGFGTGELFF; cdr3_nt: TGTGCCAGCAGCCAGACAGGGTTCGGCACCGGGGAGCTGTTTTTT
v_call: TRBV14; d_call: TRBD1; clone_size: .; j_call: TRBJ1-1; cdr3_aa: CASSQVDRGLWNTEAFF; cdr3_nt: TGTGCCAGCAGCCAAGTAGACAGGGGGCTTTGGAACACTGAAGCTTTCTTT
v_call: TRBV27; d_call: .; clone_size: .; j_call: TRBJ2-7; cdr3_aa: CASSFLGDSAYEQYF; cdr3_nt: TGTGCCAGCAGTTTCTTGGGGGACTCCGCTTACGAGCAGTACTTC
v_call: TRBV19; d_call: .; clone_size: .; j_call: TRBJ1-5; cdr3_aa: CASREGNQPQHF; cdr3_nt: TGTGCCAGCCGAGAGGGCAATCAGCCCCAGCATTTT
v_call: TRBV30; d_call: .; clone_size: once; j_call: TRBJ2-5; cdr3_aa: CAWSLVLGETQYF; cdr3_nt: TGTGCCTGGAGTCTGGTCCTAGGGGAGACCCAGTACTTC
v_call: TRBV11-2; d_call: .; clone_size: .; j_call: TRBJ1-6; cdr3_aa: CASSLTPGWGNSPLHF; cdr3_nt: TGTGCCAGCAGTCTTACCCCAGGGTGGGGTAATTCACCCCTCCACTTT
v_call: TRBV19; d_call: .; clone_size: few; j_call: TRBJ1-1; cdr3_aa: CASSITNAEAFF; cdr3_nt: TGTGCCAGTAGTATTACGAACGCTGAAGCTTTCTTT
v_call: TRBV19; d_call: .; clone_size: few; j_call: TRBJ1-5; cdr3_aa: CASSISLSNQPQHF; cdr3_nt: TGTGCCAGTAGTATATCCCTTTCCAATCAGCCCCAGCATTTT
v_call: TRBV7-2; d_call: .; clone_size: once; j_call: TRBJ1-2; cdr3_aa: CASSLEQGLWGGYTF; cdr3_nt: TGTGCCAGCAGCCTCGAACAGGGACTATGGGGTGGCTACACCTTC
v_call: TRBV7-2; d_call: .; clone_size: .; j_call: TRBJ1-2; cdr3_aa: CASSRVPWQDYGYTF; cdr3_nt: TGTGCCAGCAGCCGTGTGCCCTGGCAGGACTATGGCTACACCTTC
v_call: TRBV19; d_call: .; clone_size: .; j_call: TRBJ1-3; cdr3_aa: CGSDEGIGNTIYF; cdr3_nt: TGTGGCAGTGACGAGGGTATTGGAAACACCATATATTTT
v_call: TRBV4-1; d_call: .; clone_size: .; j_call: TRBJ1-2; cdr3_aa: CASRHDRSYYGYTF; cdr3_nt: TGCGCCAGCAGGCATGACAGGTCTTACTATGGCTACACCTTC
v_call: TRBV5-3; d_call: .; clone_size: .; j_call: TRBJ2-7; cdr3_aa: CASSGDSQVYEQYF; cdr3_nt: TGTGCCAGCAGCGGGGACAGCCAAGTCTACGAGCAGTACTTC
v_call: TRBV19; d_call: .; clone_size: few; j_call: TRBJ2-1; cdr3_aa: CASSRTGFSYNEQFF; cdr3_nt: TGTGCCAGTAGCAGAACAGGATTCTCCTACAATGAGCAGTTCTTC
v_call: TRBV4-3; d_call: TRBD2; clone_size: .; j_call: TRBJ2-1; cdr3_aa: CASSRGTSGSSYNEQFF; cdr3_nt: TGCGCCAGCAGCCGCGGGACTAGCGGGAGCTCCTACAATGAGCAGTTCTTC
v_call: TRBV6-1; d_call: TRBD2; clone_size: .; j_call: TRBJ2-4; cdr3_aa: CASGGGTVAKNIQYF; cdr3_nt: TGTGCCAGCGGGGGGGGTACTGTAGCCAAAAACATTCAGTACTTC
v_call: TRBV6-4; d_call: .; clone_size: .; j_call: TRBJ2-3; cdr3_aa: CASSKNRASTDTQYF; cdr3_nt: TGTGCCAGCAGTAAGAACAGGGCGAGCACAGATACGCAGTATTTT
v_call: TRBV5-6; d_call: .; clone_size: .; j_call: TRBJ1-5; cdr3_aa: CASSLYHRQDQPQHF; cdr3_nt: TGTGCCAGCAGCTTGTATCACAGGCAGGATCAGCCCCAGCATTTT
v_call: TRBV30; d_call: .; clone_size: .; j_call: TRBJ1-1; cdr3_aa: CAWSPLKNTEAFF; cdr3_nt: TGTGCCTGGAGTCCCTTAAAAAACACTGAAGCTTTCTTT
v_call: TRBV4-2; d_call: .; clone_size: .; j_call: TRBJ1-1; cdr3_aa: CASSQDFLGGLMNTEAFF; cdr3_nt: TGTGCCAGCAGCCAAGATTTCCTCGGGGGGTTAATGAACACTGAAGCTTTCTTT
v_call: TRBV19; d_call: .; clone_size: .; j_call: TRBJ1-4; cdr3_aa: CASSIFSFGSWGEKLFF; cdr3_nt: TGTGCCAGTAGTATTTTTTCGTTCGGGAGTTGGGGCGAAAAACTGTTTTTT
v_call: TRBV5-1; d_call: TRBD2; clone_size: .; j_call: TRBJ2-7; cdr3_aa: CASSLALRTSGSHEQYF; cdr3_nt: TGCGCCAGCAGCTTGGCCCTTAGGACTAGCGGGAGCCACGAGCAGTACTTC
v_call: TRBV6-5; d_call: .; clone_size: .; j_call: TRBJ2-1; cdr3_aa: CASSYLGPSSYNEQFF; cdr3_nt: TGTGCCAGCAGTTACCTTGGGCCAAGCTCCTACAATGAGCAGTTCTTC
v_call: TRBV7-9; d_call: .; clone_size: .; j_call: TRBJ2-3; cdr3_aa: CASSFPPTPSTDTQYF; cdr3_nt: TGTGCCAGCAGCTTTCCCCCAACACCTAGCACAGATACGCAGTATTTT
v_call: TRBV4-1; d_call: .; clone_size: .; j_call: TRBJ1-5; cdr3_aa: CASSHTAGAGNQPQHF; cdr3_nt: TGCGCCAGCAGCCACACCGCAGGGGCGGGCAATCAGCCCCAGCATTTT
v_call: TRBV7-9; d_call: .; clone_size: .; j_call: TRBJ1-2; cdr3_aa: CASSLVAPVDYGYTF; cdr3_nt: TGTGCCAGCAGCTTAGTTGCTCCTGTGGACTATGGCTACACCTTC
v_call: TRBV4-3; d_call: .; clone_size: few; j_call: TRBJ1-1; cdr3_aa: CASSQRKRPQGRIEAFF; cdr3_nt: TGCGCCAGCAGCCAGAGGAAACGCCCCCAGGGACGGATTGAAGCTTTCTTT
v_call: TRBV7-2; d_call: .; clone_size: .; j_call: TRBJ2-5; cdr3_aa: CASSLKIRYQETQYF; cdr3_nt: TGTGCCAGCAGCTTAAAGATAAGGTACCAAGAGACCCAGTACTTC